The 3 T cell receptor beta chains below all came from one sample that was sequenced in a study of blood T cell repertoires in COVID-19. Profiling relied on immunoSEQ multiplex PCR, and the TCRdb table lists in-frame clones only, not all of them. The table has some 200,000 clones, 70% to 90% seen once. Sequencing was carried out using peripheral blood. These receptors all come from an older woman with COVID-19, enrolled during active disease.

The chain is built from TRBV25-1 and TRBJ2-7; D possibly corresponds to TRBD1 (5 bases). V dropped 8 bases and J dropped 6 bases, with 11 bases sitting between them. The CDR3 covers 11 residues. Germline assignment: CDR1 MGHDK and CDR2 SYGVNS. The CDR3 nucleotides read TGTGCCAGCGCTCAGGGTCCCGAGCAGTACTTC. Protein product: CASAQGPEQYF.

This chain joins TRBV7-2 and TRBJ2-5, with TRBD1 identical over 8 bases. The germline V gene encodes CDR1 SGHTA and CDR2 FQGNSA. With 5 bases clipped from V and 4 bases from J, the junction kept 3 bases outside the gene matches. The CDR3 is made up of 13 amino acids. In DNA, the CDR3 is TGTGCCAGCAGCGGACAGGGTGTAGAGACCCAGTACTTC. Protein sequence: CASSGQGVETQYF.

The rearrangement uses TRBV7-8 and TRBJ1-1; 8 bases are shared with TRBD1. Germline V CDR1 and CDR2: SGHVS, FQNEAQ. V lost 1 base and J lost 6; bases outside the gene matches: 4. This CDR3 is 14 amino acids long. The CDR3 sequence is CASSLGRGQAEAFF. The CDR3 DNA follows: TGTGCCAGCAGCTTAGGTCGGGGACAGGCTGAAGCTTTCTTT.